Following are 27 T cell receptor beta chains from one sample sequenced in a study of blood T cell repertoires in COVID-19. The assay was immunoSEQ multiplex PCR, and TCRdb's table has in-frame clones only and misses some. The sample contains about 29,000 clones, 89% of which appear only once. Sequenced: peripheral blood. The receptors were gathered from a human donor in a cohort sampled during active COVID-19.

The chain couples TRBV7-3 to TRBJ2-6; TRBD1 agrees at 8 bases. The CDR3 has 19 amino acids. Trimming removed 2 bases from V and 0 bases from J; junction bases left unmatched: 9. Per germline, CDR1 SGHTA and CDR2 FQGTGA. The CDR3 DNA reads as TGTGCCAGCAGCTTAGGACAGGGTCGAGTTTCCTCTGGGGCCAACGTCCTGACTTTC. It codes for CASSLGQGRVSSGANVLTF.

This clone was seen just once. This chain links TRBV14 with TRBJ2-2, with D possibly being TRBD2 (5 bases). The CDR3 consists of 15 residues. Trimming took off 3 bases at V and 1 base at J, with 9 bases between the two ends. Germline V CDR1 and CDR2: SGHDN, FVKESK. The CDR3 DNA follows: TGTGCCAGCAGCCAGGACTGGGGGAACACCGGGGAGCTGTTTTTT. Translated, it gives CASSQDWGNTGELFF.

This clone was recorded only once. The chain employs TRBV29-1 and TRBJ2-2; the match to TRBD1 covers 7 bases. Germline lookup yields CDR1 SQVTM and CDR2 ANQGSEA. Trimming at V came to 2 bases and at J to 12 bases, leaving 21 bases not matched to a gene. This CDR3 spans 17 amino acids. CDR3 DNA: TGCAGCGTTGAAAAGGGGGCACCCCGGGGAGCTGTTTTTAAGCTGTTTTTT. Translated: CSVEKGAPRGAVFKLFF.

The chain combines TRBV19 with TRBJ2-3, with TRBD2 matching over 8 bases. Trimming cost V 4 bases and J 5 bases; bases outside gene matches: 11. Germline values: CDR1 LNHDA, CDR2 SQIVND (reference sequence). This CDR3 is 16 amino acids long. In nucleotides, the CDR3 is TGTGCCAGTAGTAACGGTCTAGCGGGTGAGAGAGATACGCAGTATTTT. Its translation is CASSNGLAGERDTQYF.

The chain joins TRBV3-1 (or the pseudogene TRBV3-2) to TRBJ2-1; 10 bases match TRBD2. CDR1 is LGHDT, CDR2 YNNKEL, per germline (reference sequence). V dropped 0 bases and J dropped 4; count of bases not matched to a gene: 3. This CDR3 has 16 amino acids. CDR3 sequence reads: CASSQDGSGGYNEQFF. The CDR3 DNA is TGTGCCAGCAGCCAAGATGGTAGCGGGGGGTACAATGAGCAGTTCTTC.

This chain connects TRBV12-5 to TRBJ2-7; maybe TRBD1 (5 bases). Trimming removed 10 bases from V and 5 bases from J, with 15 bases in between. This CDR3 spans 12 amino acids. Germline values: CDR1 LGHNT, CDR2 FRNRAP. CDR3 sequence reads: CATRGRAHEQYF. The CDR3 coding sequence is TGTGCTACCCGAGGCAGGGCCCACGAGCAGTACTTC.

This sequence joins TRBV7-2 and TRBJ1-3, with D perhaps matching TRBD1 (6 bases). In germline, CDR1 is SGHTA, CDR2 FQGNSA. Deletions cut 3 bases from V and 1 base from J, with 16 bases between. The CDR3 length is 17 residues. The CDR3 protein is CASSLASGGRSGNTIYF. In DNA, the CDR3 is TGTGCCAGCAGCTTGGCCTCCGGGGGGCGGTCTGGAAACACCATATATTTT. The full variable domain, rest sourced from reference TRBV7-2 and TRBJ1-3, is GAGVSQSPSNKVTEKGKDVELRCDPISGHTALYWYRQSLGQGLEFLIYFQGNSAPDKSGLPSDRFSAERTGGSVSTLTIQRTQQEDSAVYLCASSLASGGRSGNTIYFGEGSWLTVV.

V gene TRBV4-3 combines with J gene TRBJ2-2; weak D call: TRBD2 (5 bases). Germline loops: CDR1 LGHNA, CDR2 YSLEER. Between the trimmed V and J ends, which lost 0 bases and 8 bases, there was a span of 10 bases. CDR3 size: 14 residues. CDR3 amino acids: CASSQDPVAGELFF. In DNA, the CDR3 is TGCGCCAGCAGCCAAGATCCGGTAGCGGGGGAGCTGTTTTTT.

The chain couples TRBV19 to TRBJ2-1; possible D gene TRBD2, 6 bases. Germline assignment: CDR1 LNHDA and CDR2 SQIVND (reference sequence). This CDR3 has 11 amino acids. V lost 1 base, J lost 12 bases, and 7 bases lay in between. CDR3: CASSIAGGQFF. The DNA for the CDR3 is TGTGCCAGTAGTATAGCCGGGGGGCAGTTCTTC.

This chain joins TRBV7-8 and TRBJ1-2; no definite D call. V was pared by 0 bases and J by 4 bases, with 9 bases between. The CDR3 spans 14 residues. Germline CDR1 SGHVS, CDR2 FQNEAQ. The CDR3: CASSLAKDFYGYTF. The CDR3, as DNA: TGTGCCAGCAGCTTAGCGAAGGACTTCTATGGCTACACCTTC.

The chain has TRBV7-8 and TRBJ1-2, with 9 nucleotides matching TRBD1. The CDR3 contains 18 residues. Germline loops: CDR1 SGHVS, CDR2 FQNEAQ. The V gene end was trimmed by 1 base and the J gene end by 4 bases; junction bases not matched to a gene: 13. In DNA form, the CDR3 reads TGTGCCAGCAGCTTAGTATACCACAGGGGGCAGGTACTCTATGGCTACACCTTC. Protein: CASSLVYHRGQVLYGYTF.

The chain combines TRBV19 with TRBJ1-1; TRBD1 matches at 9 bases. V trimming: 3 bases; J trimming: 1 base; junction bases outside the gene matches: 3. The CDR3 has 15 residues. Germline V gene lookup returns CDR1 LNHDA and CDR2 SQIVND (reference sequence). DNA for the CDR3: TGTGCCAGTAGTATTCGGGACAGGGCGAACACTGAAGCTTTCTTT. Translated, it gives CASSIRDRANTEAFF.

This chain uses TRBV29-1 with TRBJ1-2; D remains unclear. The CDR3 covers 16 residues. V shed 4 bases and J shed 5 bases, with 23 bases lying between them. Germline CDR1 is SQVTM and CDR2 is ANQGSEA. CDR3 coding DNA: TGCAGCGTTGCCGAAGGGAGGCCGGTGGGGAAATATGGCTACACCTTC. It yields the protein CSVAEGRPVGKYGYTF. The whole variable domain, remainder taken from reference TRBV29-1 and TRBJ1-2, is SAVISQKPSRDICQRGTSLTIQCQVDSQVTMMFWYRQQPGQSLTLIATANQGSEATYESGFVIDKFPISRPNLTFSTLTVSNMSPEDSSIYLCSVAEGRPVGKYGYTFGSGTRLTVV.

This clone was counted a single time. V is TRBV11-3 and J is TRBJ2-3; a weak D match, TRBD2 (6 bases). V gave up 3 bases and J gave up 6 bases, with 19 bases separating them. CDR1 is SGHNT and CDR2 is YENEEA in the germline V gene. This CDR3 is 16 amino acids long. The CDR3 spells CASSLGPASGEDTQYF. DNA of the CDR3: TGTGCCAGCAGCTTGGGGCCCGCCTCGGGGGAGGATACGCAGTATTTT.

This rearrangement joins TRBV11-2 to TRBJ2-1; 8 bases fit TRBD2. Germline V lookup: CDR1 SGHAT, CDR2 FQNNGV. The CDR3 has 14 residues. V lost 4 bases to trimming and J lost 8 bases; unmatched junction nucleotides: 7. CDR3 bases: TGTGCCAGCAGCTCCTCGGGGGGGGGACATGAGCAGTTCTTC. Encoded protein: CASSSSGGGHEQFF.

This chain links TRBV12-2 with TRBJ1-2. TRBV12-2 has pseudogene status. The CDR3 runs to 15 residues. CDR3 in DNA: TGTGCAAGTCGCCCTCCCCGTCTACCAAGCTATGGCTACACCTTC. Its protein is CASRPPRLPSYGYTF.

The chain is built from TRBV29-1 and TRBJ2-5; D is possibly TRBD1 (6 bases). Trimming took 5 bases from V and 2 from J, leaving 18 bases between them. Germline values: CDR1 SQVTM, CDR2 ANQGSEA. This CDR3 has 15 residues. CDR3 DNA sequence: TGCAGCGTTAGATCCGCAGGGGTAGTACAAGAGACCCAGTACTTC. Translated: CSVRSAGVVQETQYF.

The chain combines TRBV5-1 with TRBJ2-7; D perhaps matches TRBD1 (6 bases). Trimming stripped 2 bases from V and 4 bases from J, with 13 bases between. This CDR3 has 14 amino acids. The V gene's germline CDR1 is SGHRS and CDR2 YFSETQ. CDR3 amino acids: CASSFQGKEYEQYF. The CDR3 DNA sequence: TGCGCCAGCAGCTTTCAGGGGAAAGAGTACGAGCAGTACTTC.

This chain links TRBV7-2 with TRBJ1-1; 7 bases match TRBD1. The ends lost 6 bases at V and 0 bases at J; junction bases unmatched: 4. This CDR3 region has 14 residues. Germline-derived CDR1 and CDR2 are SGHTA and FQGNSA. CDR3 protein: CASRYGTVNTEAFF. CDR3 DNA sequence: TGTGCCAGCAGGTACGGGACAGTGAACACTGAAGCTTTCTTT.

The CDR3 here is CASSVPGRGELFF. Here the CDR3 DNA reads TGCGCCAGCAGCGTGCCCGGGAGGGGGGAGCTGTTTTTT. The gene calls are TRBV4-1 and TRBJ2-2, with 7 bases that match TRBD2. The CDR3 is made up of 13 amino acids. V shed 5 bases, J shed 8 bases, and the junction held 5 bases outside the gene matches. Germline V gene data show CDR1 as MGHRA and CDR2 as YSYEKL.

This clone appeared a single time. The chain recombines TRBV6-2 or TRBV6-3 with TRBJ2-2; D ambiguous. This CDR3 has 14 residues. The V gene's germline CDR1 is MNHEY and CDR2 SVGEGT. Trimming took off 5 bases at V and 3 bases at J, with 10 bases between the two ends. DNA of the CDR3: TGTGCCAGCAGTGGGCAGGCCTACACCGGGGAGCTGTTTTTT. This translates into CASSGQAYTGELFF.

The chain uses TRBV5-8 and TRBJ1-2; possible D gene TRBD1, 6 bases. The CDR3 sequence is 12 residues long. Trimming shortened V by 4 bases and J by 7 bases, and 11 bases separated the two germline ends. Germline V gene data show CDR1 as SGHTS and CDR2 as YDEGEE. Here the CDR3 DNA reads TGTGCCAGCAGCCGACAGGAATTTGGCTACACCTTC. It specifies CASSRQEFGYTF.

The genes are TRBV6-1 and TRBJ1-2, with a weak D call TRBD1 (6 bases). The germline V gene encodes CDR1 MNHNS and CDR2 SASEGT. V was trimmed by 3 bases and J by 5 bases, leaving 10 bases between them. The CDR3 spans 13 residues. In DNA, the CDR3 is TGTGCCAGCAGTGATACGGACAGATATGGCTACACCTTC. Translation: CASSDTDRYGYTF.

The chain carries TRBV7-8 and TRBJ1-2; tentative D call: TRBD1 (6 bases). This CDR3 spans 14 amino acids. V lost 1 base and J 7 bases, leaving 13 bases between the germline ends. In germline, CDR1 is SGHVS, CDR2 FQNEAQ. CDR3 loop: CASSLEGGAGGYTF. DNA of the CDR3: TGTGCCAGCAGCTTAGAGGGGGGGGCAGGTGGCTACACCTTC.

The chain is built from TRBV30 and TRBJ2-2; the match to TRBD2 covers 7 bases. Trimming took 5 bases from V and 6 from J; bases not matched to a gene: 3. Germline V gene sequence: CDR1 GTSNPN, CDR2 SVGIG (reference sequence). CDR3 length: 12 residues. In DNA, the CDR3 is TGTGCCTGGGCCGCGGGGGCCGGGGAGCTGTTTTTT. Amino acid sequence: CAWAAGAGELFF.

The V and J genes are TRBV7-9 and TRBJ2-1, with D maybe TRBD2 (5 bases). The V gene lost 5 bases and the J gene lost 9 bases, with 17 bases spanning the gap. The CDR3 runs 14 residues. The germline gives CDR1 SEHNR, CDR2 FQNEAQ (reference sequence). The chain's CDR3 is CASSPRSGGGEQFF. The CDR3 nucleotides are TGTGCCAGCAGCCCACGTTCGGGCGGAGGTGAGCAGTTCTTC.

The gene calls are TRBV19 and TRBJ1-1; D remains ambiguous. CDR1 and CDR2 from the germline V gene are LNHDA and SQIVND (reference sequence). The V end was cut by 7 bases, the J end by 0 bases, with 9 bases between. The CDR3 totals 13 residues. CDR3 amino acids: CASKLPMNTEAFF. In DNA, the CDR3 is TGTGCCAGTAAACTCCCCATGAACACTGAAGCTTTCTTT.